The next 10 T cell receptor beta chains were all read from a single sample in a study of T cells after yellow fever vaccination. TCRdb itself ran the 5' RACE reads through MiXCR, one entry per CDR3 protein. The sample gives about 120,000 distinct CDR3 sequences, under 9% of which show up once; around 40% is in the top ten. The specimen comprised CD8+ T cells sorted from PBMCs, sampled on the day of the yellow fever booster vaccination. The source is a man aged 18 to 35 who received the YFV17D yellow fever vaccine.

The CDR3 sequence is CASSHHSGTYSYEQYF. The CDR3 nucleotides read TGCGCCAGCAGCCATCACTCCGGGACATACTCCTACGAGCAGTACTTC. The chain recombines TRBV4-1 with TRBJ2-7; D may be TRBD1 (6 bases). V was pared by 3 bases and J by 0 bases, with 15 bases between. Germline V CDR1 and CDR2: MGHRA, YSYEKL. This CDR3 contains 16 residues.

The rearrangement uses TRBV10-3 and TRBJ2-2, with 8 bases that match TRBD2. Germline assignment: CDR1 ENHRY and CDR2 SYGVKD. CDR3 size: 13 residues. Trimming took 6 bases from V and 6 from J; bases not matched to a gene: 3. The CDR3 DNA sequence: TGTGCCATCAGCCCGGGGGGGGCCGGGGAGCTGTTTTTT. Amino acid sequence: CAISPGGAGELFF.

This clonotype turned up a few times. This CDR3 reads CSARELGDNEQFF. CDR3 sequence (DNA): TGCAGTGCTAGAGAACTAGGTGACAATGAGCAGTTCTTC. V gene TRBV20-1 combines with J gene TRBJ2-1; possibly TRBD2 for D (5 bases). The ends were cut back, 0 bases at V and 5 bases at J, with 8 bases in the middle. The CDR3 contains 13 residues. The V gene's germline CDR1 is DFQATT and CDR2 SNEGSKA (reference sequence).

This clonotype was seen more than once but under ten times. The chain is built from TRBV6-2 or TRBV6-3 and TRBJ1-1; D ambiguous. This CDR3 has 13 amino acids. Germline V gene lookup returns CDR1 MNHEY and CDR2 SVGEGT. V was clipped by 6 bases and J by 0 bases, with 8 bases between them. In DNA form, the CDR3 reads TGTGCCAGCAGGATTTCTATGAACACTGAAGCTTTCTTT. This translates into CASRISMNTEAFF.

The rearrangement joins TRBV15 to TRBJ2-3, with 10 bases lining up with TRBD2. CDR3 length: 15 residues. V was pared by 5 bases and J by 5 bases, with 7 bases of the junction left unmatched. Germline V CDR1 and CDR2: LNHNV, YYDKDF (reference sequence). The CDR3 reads CATSAGLAVIDTQYF. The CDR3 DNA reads TGTGCCACCAGCGCAGGACTAGCGGTAATAGATACGCAGTATTTT.

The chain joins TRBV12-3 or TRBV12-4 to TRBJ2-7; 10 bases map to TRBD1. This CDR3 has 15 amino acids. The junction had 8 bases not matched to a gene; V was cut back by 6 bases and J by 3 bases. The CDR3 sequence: CASRYGTGALYEQYF. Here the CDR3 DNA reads TGTGCCAGCAGATACGGGACAGGGGCGCTCTACGAGCAGTACTTC.

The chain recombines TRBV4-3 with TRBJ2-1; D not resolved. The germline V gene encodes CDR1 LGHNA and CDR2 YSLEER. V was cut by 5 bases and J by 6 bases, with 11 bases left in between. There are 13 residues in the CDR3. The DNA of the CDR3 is TGCGCCAGCAGCGAAACAATAGTCAATGAGCAGTTCTTC. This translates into CASSETIVNEQFF.

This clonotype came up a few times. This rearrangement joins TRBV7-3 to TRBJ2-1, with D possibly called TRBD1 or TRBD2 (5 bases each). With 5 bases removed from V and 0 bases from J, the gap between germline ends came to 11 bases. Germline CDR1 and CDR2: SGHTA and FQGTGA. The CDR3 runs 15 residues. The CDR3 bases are TGTGCCAGCAGCGTGGGACCTAGCTCCTACAATGAGCAGTTCTTC. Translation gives CASSVGPSSYNEQFF.

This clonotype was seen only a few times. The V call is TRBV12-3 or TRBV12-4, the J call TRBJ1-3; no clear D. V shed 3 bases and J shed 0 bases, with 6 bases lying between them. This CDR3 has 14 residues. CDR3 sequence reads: CASSFSISGNTIYF. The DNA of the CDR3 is TGTGCCAGCAGTTTCTCCATCTCTGGAAACACCATATATTTT.

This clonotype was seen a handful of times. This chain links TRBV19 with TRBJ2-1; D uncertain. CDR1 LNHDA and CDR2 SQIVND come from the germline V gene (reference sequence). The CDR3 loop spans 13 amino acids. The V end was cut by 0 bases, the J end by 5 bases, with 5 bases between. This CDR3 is CASSIESHNEQFF. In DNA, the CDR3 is TGTGCCAGTAGTATAGAATCTCACAATGAGCAGTTCTTC.